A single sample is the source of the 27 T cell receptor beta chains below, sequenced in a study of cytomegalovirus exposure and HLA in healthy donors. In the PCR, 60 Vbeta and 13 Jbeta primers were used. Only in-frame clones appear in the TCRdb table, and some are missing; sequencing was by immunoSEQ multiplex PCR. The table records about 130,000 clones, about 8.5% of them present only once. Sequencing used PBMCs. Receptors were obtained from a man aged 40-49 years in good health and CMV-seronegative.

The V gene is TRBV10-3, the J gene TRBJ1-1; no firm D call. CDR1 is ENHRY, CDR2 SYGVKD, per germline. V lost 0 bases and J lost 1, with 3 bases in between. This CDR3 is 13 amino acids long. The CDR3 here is CAISESQNTEAFF. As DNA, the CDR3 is TGTGCCATCAGTGAGTCTCAGAACACTGAAGCTTTCTTT.

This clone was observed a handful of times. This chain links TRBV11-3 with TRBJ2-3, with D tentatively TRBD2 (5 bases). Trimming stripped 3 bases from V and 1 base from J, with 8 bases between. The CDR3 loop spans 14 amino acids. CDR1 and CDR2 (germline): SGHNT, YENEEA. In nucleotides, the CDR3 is TGTGCCAGCAGCTTGGGTAGCGGCACAGATACGCAGTATTTT. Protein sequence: CASSLGSGTDTQYF.

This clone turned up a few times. This CDR3 is CSVAGLAGGQWNEQFF. The CDR3 region has the DNA TGCAGCGTTGCTGGACTAGCGGGGGGGCAGTGGAATGAGCAGTTCTTC. The chain links TRBV29-1 to TRBJ2-1; 15 nucleotides line up with TRBD2. After removal of 4 bases from V and 7 bases from J, the junction contained 8 bases not matched to a gene. CDR1 is SQVTM and CDR2 is ANQGSEA in the germline V gene. CDR3 size: 16 residues.

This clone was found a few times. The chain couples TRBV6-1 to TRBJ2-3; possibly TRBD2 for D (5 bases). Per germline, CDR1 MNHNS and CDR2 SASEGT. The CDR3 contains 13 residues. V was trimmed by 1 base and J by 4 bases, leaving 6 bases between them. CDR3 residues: CASSEELADTQYF. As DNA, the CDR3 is TGTGCCAGCAGTGAAGAACTAGCAGATACGCAGTATTTT.

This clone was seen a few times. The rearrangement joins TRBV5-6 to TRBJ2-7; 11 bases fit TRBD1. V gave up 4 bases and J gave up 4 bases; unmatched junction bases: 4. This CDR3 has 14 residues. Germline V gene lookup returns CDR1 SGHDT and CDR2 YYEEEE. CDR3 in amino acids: CASSPGTGGYEQYF. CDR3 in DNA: TGTGCCAGCAGCCCCGGGACAGGGGGGTACGAGCAGTACTTC.

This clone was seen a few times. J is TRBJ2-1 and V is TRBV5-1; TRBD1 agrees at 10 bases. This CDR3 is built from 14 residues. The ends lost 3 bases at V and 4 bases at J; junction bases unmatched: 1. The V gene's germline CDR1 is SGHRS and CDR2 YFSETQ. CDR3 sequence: CASSSGQGYNEQFF. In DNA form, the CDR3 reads TGCGCCAGCAGCTCGGGACAGGGGTACAATGAGCAGTTCTTC.

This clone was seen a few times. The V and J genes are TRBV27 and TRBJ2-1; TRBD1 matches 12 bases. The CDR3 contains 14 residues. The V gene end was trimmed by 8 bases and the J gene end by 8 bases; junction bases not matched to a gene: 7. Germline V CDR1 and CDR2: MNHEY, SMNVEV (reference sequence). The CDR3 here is CASAGTGGVYEQFF. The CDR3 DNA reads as TGTGCCAGCGCCGGGACAGGGGGCGTCTATGAGCAGTTCTTC.

The CDR3 coding sequence is TGTGCCGGAGGAGGCTCAGGCGAGCAGTACTTC. Its protein product is CAGGGSGEQYF. This chain links TRBV30 with TRBJ2-5; possible D gene TRBD2, 5 bases. The tail of the sequence fits TRBJ2-7 better, so the J call may be wrong. The CDR3 extends over 11 amino acids. CDR1 GTSNPN and CDR2 SVGIG come from the germline V gene (reference sequence).

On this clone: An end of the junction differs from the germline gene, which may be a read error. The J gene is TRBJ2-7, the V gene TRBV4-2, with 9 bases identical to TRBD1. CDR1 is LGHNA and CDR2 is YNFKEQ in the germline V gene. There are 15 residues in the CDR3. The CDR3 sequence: CASSQSGQGGYAQYF. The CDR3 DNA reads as TGTGCCAGCAGCCAATCGGGACAGGGCGGGTACGCGCAGTACTTC.

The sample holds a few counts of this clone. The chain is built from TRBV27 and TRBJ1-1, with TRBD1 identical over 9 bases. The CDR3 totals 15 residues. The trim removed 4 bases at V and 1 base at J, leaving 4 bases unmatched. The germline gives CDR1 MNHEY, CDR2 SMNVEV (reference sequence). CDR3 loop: CASSSWTGANTEAFF. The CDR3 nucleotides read TGTGCCAGCAGTTCGTGGACAGGGGCGAACACTGAAGCTTTCTTT.

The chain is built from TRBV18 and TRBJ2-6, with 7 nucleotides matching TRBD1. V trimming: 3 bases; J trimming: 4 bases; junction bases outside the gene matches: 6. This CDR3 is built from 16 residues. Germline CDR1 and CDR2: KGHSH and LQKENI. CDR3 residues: CASSPTGVAGANVLTF. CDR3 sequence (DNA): TGTGCCAGCTCACCTACAGGGGTAGCAGGGGCCAACGTCCTGACTTTC.

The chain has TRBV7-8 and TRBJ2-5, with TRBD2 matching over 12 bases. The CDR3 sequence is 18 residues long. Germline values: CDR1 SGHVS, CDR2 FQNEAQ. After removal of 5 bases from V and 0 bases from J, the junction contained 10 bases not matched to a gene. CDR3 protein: CASSQGTSGWEYQETQYF. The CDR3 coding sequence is TGTGCCAGCAGCCAGGGGACTAGCGGGTGGGAGTACCAAGAGACCCAGTACTTC.

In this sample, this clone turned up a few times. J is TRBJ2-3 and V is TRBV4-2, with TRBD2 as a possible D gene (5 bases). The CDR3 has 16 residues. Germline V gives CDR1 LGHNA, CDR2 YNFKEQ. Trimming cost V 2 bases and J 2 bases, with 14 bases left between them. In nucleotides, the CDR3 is TGTGCCAGCAGCCAACTAGCACCTACATCCACAGATACGCAGTATTTT. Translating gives CASSQLAPTSTDTQYF.

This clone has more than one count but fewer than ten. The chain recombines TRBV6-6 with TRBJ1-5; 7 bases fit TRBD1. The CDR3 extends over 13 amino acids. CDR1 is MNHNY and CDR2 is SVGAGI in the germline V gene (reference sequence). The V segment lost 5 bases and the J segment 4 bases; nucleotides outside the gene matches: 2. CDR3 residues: CASSLQGNQPQHF. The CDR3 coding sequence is TGTGCCAGCAGTCTACAGGGGAATCAGCCCCAGCATTTT.

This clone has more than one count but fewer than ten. The CDR3 DNA is TGCGCCAGCAGCTTGGCTCAGGGCACTGAAGCTTTCTTT. Protein: CASSLAQGTEAFF. The chain links TRBV5-1 to TRBJ1-1; D possibly corresponds to TRBD1 (5 bases). Between the trimmed V and J ends, which lost 0 bases and 4 bases, there was a span of 7 bases. CDR1 is SGHRS and CDR2 is YFSETQ in the germline V gene. The CDR3 loop spans 13 amino acids.

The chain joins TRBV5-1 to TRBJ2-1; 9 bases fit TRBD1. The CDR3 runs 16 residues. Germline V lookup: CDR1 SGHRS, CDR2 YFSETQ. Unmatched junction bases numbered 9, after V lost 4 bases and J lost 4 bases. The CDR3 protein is CASSPRDRVGYNEQFF. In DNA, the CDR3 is TGCGCCAGCAGCCCGAGGGACAGGGTAGGTTACAATGAGCAGTTCTTC. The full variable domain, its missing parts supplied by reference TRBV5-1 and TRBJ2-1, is KAGVTQTPRYLIKTRGQQVTLSCSPISGHRSVSWYQQTPGQGLQFLFEYFSETQRNKGNFPGRFSGRQFSNSRSEMNVSTLELGDSALYLCASSPRDRVGYNEQFFGPGTRLTVL.

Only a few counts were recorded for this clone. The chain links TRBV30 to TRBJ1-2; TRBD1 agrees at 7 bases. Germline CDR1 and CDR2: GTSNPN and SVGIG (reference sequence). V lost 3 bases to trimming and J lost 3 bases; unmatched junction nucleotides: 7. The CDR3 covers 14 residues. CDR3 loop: CAWRNRTGDYGYTF. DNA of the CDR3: TGTGCCTGGAGAAACAGGACAGGAGACTATGGCTACACCTTC.

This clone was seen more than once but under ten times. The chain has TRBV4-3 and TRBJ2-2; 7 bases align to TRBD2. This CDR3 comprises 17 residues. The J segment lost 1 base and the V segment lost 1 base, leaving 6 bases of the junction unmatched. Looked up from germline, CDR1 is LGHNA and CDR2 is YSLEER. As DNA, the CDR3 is TGCGCCAGCAGCCAAGTTCCGCGCGGGGGGAACACCGGGGAGCTGTTTTTT. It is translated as CASSQVPRGGNTGELFF.

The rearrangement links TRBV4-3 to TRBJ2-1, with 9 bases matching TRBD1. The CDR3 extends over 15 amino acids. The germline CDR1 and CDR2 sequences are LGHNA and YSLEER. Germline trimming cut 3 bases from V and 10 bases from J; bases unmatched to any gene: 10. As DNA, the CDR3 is TGCGCCAGCAGCCACGGGGGACAGGGCGATGGGGAGCAGTTCTTC. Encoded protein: CASSHGGQGDGEQFF.

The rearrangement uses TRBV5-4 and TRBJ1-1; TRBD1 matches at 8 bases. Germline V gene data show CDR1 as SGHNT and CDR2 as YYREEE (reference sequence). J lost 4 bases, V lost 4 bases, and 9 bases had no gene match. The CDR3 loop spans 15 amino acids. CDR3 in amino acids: CASSRKLQGVTEAFF. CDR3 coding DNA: TGTGCCAGCAGCCGAAAATTACAGGGGGTCACTGAAGCTTTCTTT.

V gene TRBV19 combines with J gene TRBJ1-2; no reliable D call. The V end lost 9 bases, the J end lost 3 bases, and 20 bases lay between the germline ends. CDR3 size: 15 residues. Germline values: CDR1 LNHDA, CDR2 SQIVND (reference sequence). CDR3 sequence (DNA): TGTGCCAGACCTCCAAAGCGGTTTTTCCACTATGGCTACACCTTC. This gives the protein CARPPKRFFHYGYTF.

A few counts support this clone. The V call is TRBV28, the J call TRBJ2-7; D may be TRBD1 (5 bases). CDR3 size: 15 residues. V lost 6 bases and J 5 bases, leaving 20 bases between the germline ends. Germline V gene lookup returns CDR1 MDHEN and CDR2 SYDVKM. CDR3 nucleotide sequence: TGTGCCAGCAGACAGAGGACAAGGGTCGTCGACGAGCAGTACTTC. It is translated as CASRQRTRVVDEQYF.

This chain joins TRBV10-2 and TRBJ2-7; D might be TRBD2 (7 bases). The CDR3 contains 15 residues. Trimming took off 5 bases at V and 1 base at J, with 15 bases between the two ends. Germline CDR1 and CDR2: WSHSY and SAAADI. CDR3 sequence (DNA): TGCGCCAGCAGTCGGGTGGGAGGGGGTTCCTACGAGCAGTACTTC. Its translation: CASSRVGGGSYEQYF.

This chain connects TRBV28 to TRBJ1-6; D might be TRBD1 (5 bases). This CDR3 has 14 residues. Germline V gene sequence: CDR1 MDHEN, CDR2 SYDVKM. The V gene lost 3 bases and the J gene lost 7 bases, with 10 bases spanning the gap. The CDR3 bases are TGTGCCAGCAGTTTGGCCAGGGCCAATTCACCCCTCCACTTT. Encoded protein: CASSLARANSPLHF.

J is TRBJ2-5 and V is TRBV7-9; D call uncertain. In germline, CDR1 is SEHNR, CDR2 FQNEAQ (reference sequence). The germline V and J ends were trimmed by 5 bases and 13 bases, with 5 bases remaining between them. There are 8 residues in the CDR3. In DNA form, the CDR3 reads TGTGCCAGCAGCCCCAGGTACTTC. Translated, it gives CASSPRYF. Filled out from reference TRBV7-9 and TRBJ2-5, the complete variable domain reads DTGVSQNPRHKITKRGQNVTFRCDPISEHNRLYWYRQTLGQGPEFLTYFQNEAQLEKSRLLSDRFSAERPKGSFSTLEIQRTEQGDSAMYLCASSPRYFGPGTRLLVL.

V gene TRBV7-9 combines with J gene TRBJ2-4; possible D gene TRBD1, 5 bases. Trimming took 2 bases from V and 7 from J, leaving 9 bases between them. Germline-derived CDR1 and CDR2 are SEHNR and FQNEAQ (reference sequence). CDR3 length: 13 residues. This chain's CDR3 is CASSLQQENIQYF. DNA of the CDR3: TGTGCCAGCAGCTTACAACAGGAGAACATTCAGTACTTC. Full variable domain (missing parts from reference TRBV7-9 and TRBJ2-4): DTGVSQNPRHKITKRGQNVTFRCDPISEHNRLYWYRQTLGQGPEFLTYFQNEAQLEKSRLLSDRFSAERPKGSFSTLEIQRTEQGDSAMYLCASSLQQENIQYFGAGTRLSVL.

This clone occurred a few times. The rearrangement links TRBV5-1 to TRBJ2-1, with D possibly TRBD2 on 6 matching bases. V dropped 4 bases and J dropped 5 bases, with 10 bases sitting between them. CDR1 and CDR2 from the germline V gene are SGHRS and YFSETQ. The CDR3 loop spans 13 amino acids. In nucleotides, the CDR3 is TGCGCCAGCAGCGGGGACTCTCACAATGAGCAGTTCTTC. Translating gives CASSGDSHNEQFF.